Listed below are T cell receptor beta chains from one sample, sequenced in a study of CD8 T cells in Susac syndrome. Using its own MiXCR run on the immunoSEQ multiplex PCR reads, TCRdb lists one record per CDR3 protein. The table includes roughly 130,000 distinct CDR3 sequences, over 90% detected once. Sequences were obtained from CD4+ T cells from PBMCs. Receptor source: a human donor in good health. Each CDR3 is given with its conserved first and last residue. The order of the fields is clone size, V gene, CDR3 length, D gene, J gene, CDR3 protein, CDR3 DNA. D genes are given only for firm matches. A clone size is listed for some rows: how often the clone was seen (once, few, many), or a class if it is expanded.

abundance: -; v_gene: TRBV29-1; len: 13; d_gene: TRBD1; j_gene: TRBJ2-7; CDR3aa: CSARTGGAYEQYF; CDR3nt: TGCAGCGCCCGGACAGGGGGTGCCTACGAGCAGTACTTC
abundance: -; v_gene: TRBV20-1; len: 14; d_gene: -; j_gene: TRBJ2-5; CDR3aa: CSASFQAYQETQYF; CDR3nt: TGCAGTGCTAGTTTCCAGGCCTACCAAGAGACCCAGTACTTC
abundance: -; v_gene: TRBV19; len: 16; d_gene: -; j_gene: TRBJ2-3; CDR3aa: CASSSIAGLSTDTQYF; CDR3nt: TGTGCCAGTAGTTCCATCGCAGGCCTTAGCACAGATACGCAGTATTTT
abundance: few; v_gene: TRBV3-1; len: 13; d_gene: TRBD1; j_gene: TRBJ2-7; CDR3aa: CASSLDRGYEQYF; CDR3nt: TGTGCCAGCAGCCTGGACAGGGGTTACGAGCAGTACTTC
abundance: -; v_gene: TRBV14; len: 11; d_gene: -; j_gene: TRBJ2-1; CDR3aa: CASSPWDPRLF; CDR3nt: TGTGCCAGCAGCCCCTGGGACCCGAGGCTCTTC
abundance: -; v_gene: TRBV18; len: 15; d_gene: TRBD2; j_gene: TRBJ2-1; CDR3aa: CASSRRTSGDNEQFF; CDR3nt: TGTGCCAGCTCACGACGGACTAGCGGTGACAATGAGCAGTTCTTC
abundance: -; v_gene: TRBV5-1; len: 15; d_gene: -; j_gene: TRBJ2-3; CDR3aa: CASSLSGERTDTQYF; CDR3nt: TGCGCCAGCAGCTTGTCAGGTGAACGCACAGATACGCAGTATTTT
abundance: few; v_gene: TRBV30; len: 16; d_gene: TRBD2; j_gene: TRBJ2-1; CDR3aa: CAWRDGLAGISNEQFF; CDR3nt: TGTGCCTGGAGGGATGGACTAGCGGGAATCTCGAATGAGCAGTTCTTC
abundance: once; v_gene: TRBV24-1; len: 13; d_gene: -; j_gene: TRBJ2-1; CDR3aa: CATSELWPGEQFF; CDR3nt: TGTGCCACCAGTGAACTTTGGCCGGGTGAGCAGTTCTTC
abundance: -; v_gene: TRBV30; len: 11; d_gene: -; j_gene: TRBJ2-3; CDR3aa: CAWSVTDTQYF; CDR3nt: TGTGCCTGGAGTGTTACAGATACGCAGTATTTT
abundance: -; v_gene: TRBV28; len: 14; d_gene: -; j_gene: TRBJ2-3; CDR3aa: CASSDSGSTDTQYF; CDR3nt: TGTGCCAGCAGTGATAGCGGTAGCACAGATACGCAGTATTTT
abundance: -; v_gene: TRBV20-1; len: 13; d_gene: TRBD1; j_gene: TRBJ1-2; CDR3aa: CSAATGGNYGYTF; CDR3nt: TGCAGTGCTGCCACAGGGGGCAACTATGGCTACACCTTC
abundance: -; v_gene: TRBV29-1; len: 14; d_gene: TRBD1; j_gene: TRBJ2-5; CDR3aa: CSVRTGGDQETQYF; CDR3nt: TGCAGCGTTCGGACAGGGGGCGATCAAGAGACCCAGTACTTC
abundance: -; v_gene: TRBV19; len: 13; d_gene: TRBD1; j_gene: TRBJ1-1; CDR3aa: CASRDRGNLEAFF; CDR3nt: TGTGCCAGTCGGGACAGGGGTAATCTTGAAGCTTTCTTT
abundance: -; v_gene: TRBV7-2; len: 13; d_gene: TRBD2; j_gene: TRBJ2-5; CDR3aa: CASAGGIQETQYF; CDR3nt: TGTGCCAGCGCGGGAGGGATCCAAGAGACCCAGTACTTC
abundance: -; v_gene: TRBV29-1; len: 13; d_gene: -; j_gene: TRBJ2-5; CDR3aa: CSSRDTSQETQYF; CDR3nt: TGCAGCTCCCGGGACACCTCCCAAGAGACCCAGTACTTC
abundance: -; v_gene: TRBV2; len: 14; d_gene: -; j_gene: TRBJ2-2; CDR3aa: CASSSTGYTGELFF; CDR3nt: TGTGCCAGCAGTTCAACAGGGTACACCGGGGAGCTGTTTTTT